The next 19 T cell receptor beta chains were all read from a single sample in a study of shared clonotypes between healthy human individuals. The method was immunoSEQ multiplex PCR; TCRdb's version includes in-frame clones alone and lacks a portion of them. Here the sample spans roughly 640,000 clones, less than 85% being singletons. Sequences were obtained from memory CD4+ T cells sorted from blood. Subset: CD45RA-negative fraction. Every receptor here comes from a woman in her twenties or thirties in good health.

This chain uses TRBV11-2 with TRBJ2-7; D possibly uses TRBD1 or TRBD2 (7 bases each). Trimming stripped 0 bases from V and 2 bases from J, with 17 bases between. The CDR3 contains 17 residues. Looked up from germline, CDR1 is SGHAT and CDR2 is FQNNGV. The CDR3 is CASSLDRPGGDTYEQYF. The CDR3 DNA reads as TGTGCCAGCAGCTTAGATCGGCCAGGGGGGGACACCTACGAGCAGTACTTC.

The chain couples TRBV2 to TRBJ2-2, with 7 bases lining up with TRBD1. Germline V lookup: CDR1 SNHLY, CDR2 FYNNEI. CDR3 length: 15 amino acids. V trimming: 3 bases; J trimming: 0 bases; junction bases outside the gene matches: 1. The CDR3 sequence is CASSDQGANTGELFF. CDR3 in DNA: TGTGCCAGCAGTGACCAGGGGGCGAACACCGGGGAGCTGTTTTTT.

V usage is TRBV6-1 and J usage is TRBJ2-6; 8 bases are shared with TRBD1. Germline V gene data show CDR1 as MNHNS and CDR2 as SASEGT. The CDR3 is made up of 18 amino acids. With V trimmed by 3 bases and J by 1 base, 8 bases remained unmatched. CDR3: CASSDTGRGLSGANVLTF. DNA of the CDR3: TGTGCCAGCAGTGATACTGGCAGGGGGCTATCTGGGGCCAACGTCCTGACTTTC.

This clone was detected once. Other DNA sequences in the same sample also yield this CDR3. The chain couples TRBV13 to TRBJ2-7; D is ambiguous. The V gene lost 1 base and the J gene lost 0 bases, with 4 bases spanning the gap. The CDR3 is made up of 13 amino acids. Germline loops: CDR1 PRHDT, CDR2 FYEKMQ (reference sequence). CDR3: CASSLVSSYEQYF. The CDR3 DNA reads as TGTGCCAGCAGCTTAGTATCCTCCTACGAGCAGTACTTC. The full variable domain, its missing parts supplied by reference TRBV13 and TRBJ2-7, is AAGVIQSPRHLIKEKRETATLKCYPIPRHDTVYWYQQGPGQDPQFLISFYEKMQSDKGSIPDRFSAQQFSDYHSELNMSSLELGDSALYFCASSLVSSYEQYFGPGTRLTVT.

The chain couples TRBV4-1 to TRBJ2-1, with TRBD2 as a possible D gene (5 bases). The CDR3 spans 17 residues. CDR1 MGHRA and CDR2 YSYEKL come from the germline V gene. The ends were cut back, 1 base at V and 4 bases at J, with 17 bases in the middle. CDR3 sequence (DNA): TGCGCCAGCAGCCAAGCTCGTAGGGCTAGCCAATACAATGAGCAGTTCTTC. Translation gives CASSQARRASQYNEQFF.

The sample holds one count of this clone. The V call is TRBV6-5, the J call TRBJ2-7; D remains ambiguous. The CDR3 spans 15 residues. Trimming cost V 5 bases and J 4 bases, with 18 bases left between them. Germline loops: CDR1 MNHEY, CDR2 SVGAGI. CDR3 region: CASSLDVGIGYEQYF. CDR3 coding DNA: TGTGCCAGCAGTCTCGATGTGGGTATTGGGTACGAGCAGTACTTC.

The rearrangement links TRBV28 to TRBJ1-2; 7 bases map to TRBD1. V was pared by 1 base and J by 2 bases, with 7 bases of the junction left unmatched. The CDR3 length is 16 residues. Germline V gives CDR1 MDHEN, CDR2 SYDVKM. In nucleotides, the CDR3 is TGTGCCAGCAGTTTATTCGTCGGGACAGCAAACTATGGCTACACCTTC. Translation gives CASSLFVGTANYGYTF.

This chain links TRBV2 with TRBJ1-5; D is perhaps TRBD1 (6 bases). Germline-derived CDR1 and CDR2 are SNHLY and FYNNEI. The CDR3 runs to 14 residues. The V and J ends lost 2 bases and 7 bases respectively, with 12 bases between them. CDR3 nucleotides: TGTGCCAGCAGTGAATCGTCAGGGGAACAGCCCCAGCATTTT. Encoded protein: CASSESSGEQPQHF. Based on the CDR3 plus reference TRBV2 and TRBJ1-5, the full variable domain is EPEVTQTPSHQVTQMGQEVILRCVPISNHLYFYWYRQILGQKVEFLVSFYNNEISEKSEIFDDQFSVERPDGSNFTLKIRSTKLEDSAMYFCASSESSGEQPQHFGDGTRLSIL.

To note about this clone: The identical CDR3 is also encoded by other nucleotide sequences in the sample. This sequence joins TRBV5-1 and TRBJ2-2; D might be TRBD1 or TRBD2, each matching 5 bases. Trimming took off 2 bases at V and 0 bases at J, with 8 bases between the two ends. The CDR3 sequence is 15 residues long. The germline V gene has CDR1 SGHRS and CDR2 YFSETQ. For the CDR3, the DNA is TGCGCCAGCAGCTTCGGGACCGCGAACACCGGGGAGCTGTTTTTT. Translating gives CASSFGTANTGELFF.

With regard to this clone: Being one base from a much bigger clone, this may be a read error. The V gene is TRBV5-1, the J gene TRBJ2-3, with D possibly being TRBD1 (6 bases). Trimming took 4 bases from V and 1 from J, leaving 10 bases between them. The germline V gene has CDR1 SGHRS and CDR2 YFSETQ. This CDR3 has 14 residues. The CDR3 sequence is CASSLRQGTDTQYF. The CDR3 nucleotides are TGCGCCAGCAGCCTTAGACAGGGCACAGATACGCAGTATTTT.

This rearrangement joins TRBV10-2 to TRBJ2-1; D may be TRBD2 (5 bases). Looked up from germline, CDR1 is WSHSY and CDR2 is SAAADI. V lost 0 bases and J 5 bases, leaving 20 bases between the germline ends. The CDR3 is 18 amino acids. CDR3 loop: CASSESPYLAYTNNEQFF. CDR3 DNA sequence: TGCGCCAGCAGTGAGTCCCCTTATTTAGCGTACACCAACAATGAGCAGTTCTTC.

Turning to this clone: The sample carries other DNA sequences with the same CDR3. CDR3: CASSPIYEQYF. As DNA, the CDR3 is TGTGCCAGCAGTCCTATATACGAGCAGTACTTC. The chain uses TRBV2 and TRBJ2-7, with unresolved D. CDR3 length: 11 amino acids. Trimming shortened V by 5 bases and J by 4 bases, and 6 bases separated the two germline ends. Germline values: CDR1 SNHLY, CDR2 FYNNEI.

This chain joins TRBV4-2 and TRBJ2-1; no definite D call. This CDR3 region has 16 residues. Per germline, CDR1 LGHNA and CDR2 YNFKEQ. V shed 1 base and J shed 0 bases, with 10 bases lying between them. In DNA form, the CDR3 reads TGTGCCAGCAGCCAAGGTAACAGCAACTCCTACAATGAGCAGTTCTTC. Its translation: CASSQGNSNSYNEQFF.

The gene calls are TRBV7-2 and TRBJ2-3; D is unresolved. V gave up 7 bases and J gave up 8 bases, with 10 bases separating them. The CDR3 spans 11 residues. CDR1 is SGHTA, CDR2 FQGNSA, per germline. CDR3: CASTKSLTQYF. The CDR3 coding sequence is TGTGCCAGCACAAAATCCCTTACGCAGTATTTT.

The rearrangement joins TRBV6-1 to TRBJ2-2; 11 bases fit TRBD1. The CDR3 contains 15 residues. Germline V gene sequence: CDR1 MNHNS, CDR2 SASEGT. The junction had 3 bases not matched to a gene; V was cut back by 5 bases and J by 4 bases. Here the CDR3 reads CASSPGTGGTGELFF. The CDR3 DNA reads as TGTGCCAGCAGTCCCGGGACAGGGGGCACCGGGGAGCTGTTTTTT.

There are a few counts of this clone. The gene calls are TRBV29-1 and TRBJ1-1, with 9 bases aligning to TRBD1. Trimming removed 2 bases from V and 5 bases from J; junction bases left unmatched: 3. CDR3 length equals 13 residues. The V gene's germline CDR1 is SQVTM and CDR2 ANQGSEA. CDR3 region: CSVEIDRGTEAFF. The CDR3 DNA is TGCAGCGTTGAAATTGACAGGGGGACTGAAGCTTTCTTT. The full variable domain, with the rest looked up from reference TRBV29-1 and TRBJ1-1, is SAVISQKPSRDICQRGTSLTIQCQVDSQVTMMFWYRQQPGQSLTLIATANQGSEATYESGFVIDKFPISRPNLTFSTLTVSNMSPEDSSIYLCSVEIDRGTEAFFGQGTRLTVV.

V gene TRBV7-9 combines with J gene TRBJ1-1, with D possibly TRBD1 on 6 matching bases. The CDR3 totals 15 residues. V lost 5 bases and J 1 base, leaving 14 bases between the germline ends. CDR1 and CDR2 from the germline V gene are SEHNR and FQNEAQ (reference sequence). The CDR3 DNA reads TGTGCCAGCAGCACCCCACAGGGCTGGAACACTGAAGCTTTCTTT. Residues: CASSTPQGWNTEAFF.

CDR3 sequence (DNA): TGTGCCAGCAGCACCAGACAGGGGGTCAATGAAAAACTGTTTTTT. Encoded protein: CASSTRQGVNEKLFF. The V gene is TRBV9, the J gene TRBJ1-4, with 9 bases aligning to TRBD1. The CDR3 has 15 residues. Trimming cost V 4 bases and J 5 bases; bases outside gene matches: 6. CDR1 and CDR2 from the germline V gene are SGDLS and YYNGEE.

The chain couples TRBV5-1 to TRBJ2-5; D is undetermined. The CDR3 extends over 14 amino acids. Between the trimmed V and J ends, which lost 0 bases and 0 bases, there was a span of 6 bases. The germline V gene encodes CDR1 SGHRS and CDR2 YFSETQ. Written as DNA, the CDR3 is TGCGCCAGCAGCTTGGAGGTGTACCAAGAGACCCAGTACTTC. It translates to CASSLEVYQETQYF.